The rows below give T cell receptor beta chains drawn from one sample of a study of blood T cell repertoires in COVID-19. Sequencing used immunoSEQ multiplex PCR; TCRdb keeps in-frame clones, though not all of them. The repertoire has about 140,000 clones, around 72% of them found once; the top ten carry less than 2%. The specimen sequenced was peripheral blood. The source of these receptors is a woman aged 60-75 years with acute or convalescent COVID-19. CDR3s include the opening cysteine and the closing phenylalanine or tryptophan. A D gene is named only where the DNA matches it firmly. Clone sizes are given selectively: once, few, many, or a class where the clone is expanded.

clone_size: -
v_call: TRBV15
j_call: TRBJ2-1
d_call: TRBD2
cdr3_nt: TGTGCCACCAGCAGATTTGAGGGGTTGGGAGCGGGGGAGGAGCAGTTCTTC
cdr3_aa: CATSRFEGLGAGEEQFF

clone_size: -
v_call: TRBV19
j_call: TRBJ2-1
d_call: -
cdr3_nt: TGTGCCAGTAGTATACGAGCGGTGTACAATGAGCAGTTCTTC
cdr3_aa: CASSIRAVYNEQFF

clone_size: few
v_call: TRBV5-1
j_call: TRBJ1-5
d_call: -
cdr3_nt: TGCGCCAGCAGCATCGGGACAAATAGCAATCAGCCCCAGCATTTT
cdr3_aa: CASSIGTNSNQPQHF

clone_size: -
v_call: TRBV4-1
j_call: TRBJ2-7
d_call: TRBD2
cdr3_nt: TGCGCCAGCAGCCAAGGATGGGCTAGCGGGAGCCTCGAGCAGTACTTC
cdr3_aa: CASSQGWASGSLEQYF

clone_size: -
v_call: TRBV28
j_call: TRBJ2-5
d_call: -
cdr3_nt: TGTGCCAGCAGTACGGGTCCTGAGACCCAGTACTTC
cdr3_aa: CASSTGPETQYF

clone_size: -
v_call: TRBV6-5
j_call: TRBJ2-1
d_call: TRBD2
cdr3_nt: TGTGCCACGGGGAGGGCTAGCCCCAATGAGCAGTTCTTC
cdr3_aa: CATGRASPNEQFF

clone_size: -
v_call: TRBV7-9
j_call: TRBJ1-2
d_call: TRBD1
cdr3_nt: TGTGCCAGCAGCCGGGACAGGGCCTATGGCTACACCTTC
cdr3_aa: CASSRDRAYGYTF

clone_size: -
v_call: TRBV19
j_call: TRBJ2-7
d_call: TRBD1
cdr3_nt: TGTGCCAGTAGTATTTCTGGGACAGACCACTACGAGCAGTACTTC
cdr3_aa: CASSISGTDHYEQYF

clone_size: -
v_call: TRBV24-1
j_call: TRBJ2-7
d_call: TRBD1
cdr3_nt: TGTGCCACCAGTGATCCGGGGGACAGGGGCGAGAAAGACTCCTACGAGCAGTACTTC
cdr3_aa: CATSDPGDRGEKDSYEQYF

clone_size: -
v_call: TRBV28
j_call: TRBJ2-7
d_call: TRBD2
cdr3_nt: TGTGCCAGCAGCACTCGCCGACTAGCGGGGAGCTCCTACGAGCAGTACTTC
cdr3_aa: CASSTRRLAGSSYEQYF

clone_size: -
v_call: TRBV9
j_call: TRBJ2-1
d_call: TRBD2
cdr3_nt: TGTGCCAGCTCGGGACTAGCGGGAGGTTACAATGAGCAGTTCTTC
cdr3_aa: CASSGLAGGYNEQFF

clone_size: -
v_call: TRBV15
j_call: TRBJ1-4
d_call: TRBD1
cdr3_nt: TGTGCCACCAGCAGAGCCGGGACAGGCCGCGGGGAAAAACTGTTTTTT
cdr3_aa: CATSRAGTGRGEKLFF

clone_size: -
v_call: TRBV7-2
j_call: TRBJ2-7
d_call: -
cdr3_nt: TGTGCCAGCAGCTTAGTAGATAACCTCTCCTACGAGCAGTACTTC
cdr3_aa: CASSLVDNLSYEQYF

clone_size: few
v_call: TRBV5-4
j_call: TRBJ2-1
d_call: -
cdr3_nt: TGTGCCAGCAGCTTGGGGGCTAATAGTGAGCAGTTCTTC
cdr3_aa: CASSLGANSEQFF

clone_size: -
v_call: TRBV3-1/TRBV3-2
j_call: TRBJ2-7
d_call: -
cdr3_nt: TGTGCCAGCAGCCAAGACCCCTTTCCTCTGCGCCCGGTCCCCTACGAGCAGTACTTC
cdr3_aa: CASSQDPFPLRPVPYEQYF

clone_size: -
v_call: TRBV30
j_call: TRBJ2-1
d_call: TRBD1
cdr3_nt: TGTGCCTGGCAGGAAGGGACAGTTTTTTACAATGAGCAGTTCTTC
cdr3_aa: CAWQEGTVFYNEQFF

clone_size: -
v_call: TRBV28
j_call: TRBJ2-4
d_call: TRBD1
cdr3_nt: TGTGCCAGCAGTTCCTTGGGACAGTCAATGAAAAACATTCAGTACTTC
cdr3_aa: CASSSLGQSMKNIQYF

clone_size: -
v_call: TRBV7-9
j_call: TRBJ2-7
d_call: TRBD2
cdr3_nt: TGTGCCAGCAGCTTAATGGCCCGGAGACTAGCGGGAGTAGACGAGCAGTACTTC
cdr3_aa: CASSLMARRLAGVDEQYF

clone_size: -
v_call: TRBV5-1
j_call: TRBJ2-1
d_call: TRBD2
cdr3_nt: TGCGCCAGCAGCTTGGGACTAGCGGTATACAATGAGCAGTTCTTC
cdr3_aa: CASSLGLAVYNEQFF

clone_size: -
v_call: TRBV28
j_call: TRBJ2-2
d_call: -
cdr3_nt: TGTGCCAGCAGTTTATGGGATCAGACAAGAACCGGGGAGCTGTTTTTT
cdr3_aa: CASSLWDQTRTGELFF

clone_size: -
v_call: TRBV27
j_call: TRBJ1-4
d_call: TRBD1
cdr3_nt: TGTGCCAGCAGTCTCAGACAGGGGCGGGAAAAACTGTTTTTT
cdr3_aa: CASSLRQGREKLFF

clone_size: once
v_call: TRBV6-5
j_call: TRBJ1-2
d_call: -
cdr3_nt: TGTGCCAGCAGTCGGGGCTATGGCTACACCTTC
cdr3_aa: CASSRGYGYTF

clone_size: once
v_call: TRBV5-1
j_call: TRBJ2-5
d_call: TRBD2
cdr3_nt: TGCGCCAGCAGCTTGGGGCTAGCGGGAGGGCAAGAGACCCAGTACTTC
cdr3_aa: CASSLGLAGGQETQYF

clone_size: -
v_call: TRBV19
j_call: TRBJ1-6
d_call: -
cdr3_nt: TGTGCCAGTGCAGGACAGTTCAATTCACCCCTCCACTTT
cdr3_aa: CASAGQFNSPLHF

clone_size: -
v_call: TRBV5-1
j_call: TRBJ2-5
d_call: -
cdr3_nt: TGCGCCAGCAGCTTGGGTCGGGAAAAAGAGACCCAGTACTTC
cdr3_aa: CASSLGREKETQYF

clone_size: few
v_call: TRBV5-1
j_call: TRBJ1-2
d_call: TRBD1
cdr3_nt: TGCGCCAGCAGCTTGGAGGGAGGACAGGGGATGAACTATGGCTACACCTTC
cdr3_aa: CASSLEGGQGMNYGYTF

clone_size: -
v_call: TRBV5-1
j_call: TRBJ2-7
d_call: TRBD2
cdr3_nt: TGCGCCAGCAGCTCAGGACTAGCGGGAGGCTACGAGCAGTACTTC
cdr3_aa: CASSSGLAGGYEQYF

clone_size: -
v_call: TRBV6-6
j_call: TRBJ2-2
d_call: TRBD2
cdr3_nt: TGTGCCAGCAGTTACGCGGGACTAGCGGTTCCCGGGGAGCTGTTTTTT
cdr3_aa: CASSYAGLAVPGELFF

clone_size: -
v_call: TRBV19
j_call: TRBJ1-3
d_call: -
cdr3_nt: TGTGCCAGTAGTATGGAGCAGCTCAACTCTGGAAACACCATATATTTT
cdr3_aa: CASSMEQLNSGNTIYF

clone_size: once
v_call: TRBV29-1
j_call: TRBJ1-2
d_call: TRBD1
cdr3_nt: TGCAGCGGCCTGGGACAGTTCAAAGGCTACACCTTC
cdr3_aa: CSGLGQFKGYTF

clone_size: -
v_call: TRBV28
j_call: TRBJ2-1
d_call: TRBD2
cdr3_nt: TGTGCCAGCAGTTTCTCACTAGCGGGAGGCTACAATGAGCAGTTCTTC
cdr3_aa: CASSFSLAGGYNEQFF

clone_size: -
v_call: TRBV9
j_call: TRBJ2-3
d_call: -
cdr3_nt: TGTGCCAGCAGCGTACTCCCCAGCACAGATACGCAGTATTTT
cdr3_aa: CASSVLPSTDTQYF

clone_size: -
v_call: TRBV7-9
j_call: TRBJ2-2
d_call: TRBD2
cdr3_nt: TGTGCCAGCAGAGGAAGCGGGAGGGCCAGCACCGGGGAGCTGTTTTTT
cdr3_aa: CASRGSGRASTGELFF

clone_size: -
v_call: TRBV7-6
j_call: TRBJ2-3
d_call: TRBD1
cdr3_nt: TGTGCCAGCAGCCCAAAACAGGGGCCGAGCACAGATACGCAGTATTTT
cdr3_aa: CASSPKQGPSTDTQYF

clone_size: -
v_call: TRBV28
j_call: TRBJ1-5
d_call: -
cdr3_nt: TGTGCCAGCACCTTTAGGGGGAATCAGCCCCAGCATTTT
cdr3_aa: CASTFRGNQPQHF

clone_size: -
v_call: TRBV5-1
j_call: TRBJ2-5
d_call: -
cdr3_nt: TGCGCCAGCAGCTTGCGATCTAGCGTACAAGAGACCCAGTACTTC
cdr3_aa: CASSLRSSVQETQYF

clone_size: many
v_call: TRBV28
j_call: TRBJ1-5
d_call: -
cdr3_nt: TGTGCCAGCAGCAAACAGGGTAGCAATCAGCCCCAGCATTTT
cdr3_aa: CASSKQGSNQPQHF

clone_size: -
v_call: TRBV2
j_call: TRBJ2-7
d_call: -
cdr3_nt: TGTGCCAGCAGGCGGCAGATTGTTACCTACGAGCAGTACTTC
cdr3_aa: CASRRQIVTYEQYF

clone_size: -
v_call: TRBV7-2
j_call: TRBJ1-3
d_call: TRBD1
cdr3_nt: TGTGCCAGCAGCCCCCAGGGGGCGCGAGGAAACACCATATATTTT
cdr3_aa: CASSPQGARGNTIYF

clone_size: -
v_call: TRBV13
j_call: TRBJ2-3
d_call: -
cdr3_nt: TGTGCCAGCAGCAACCGGGACTTCGGTAATACGCAGTATTTT
cdr3_aa: CASSNRDFGNTQYF

clone_size: once
v_call: TRBV11-2
j_call: TRBJ1-2
d_call: -
cdr3_nt: TGTGCCAGCAGCTCTGAAGCGAACTATGGCTACACCTTC
cdr3_aa: CASSSEANYGYTF

clone_size: -
v_call: TRBV14
j_call: TRBJ1-1
d_call: TRBD1
cdr3_nt: TGTGCCAGCAGCCAAGCCGGACAGGGGGCGAACACTGAAGCTTTCTTT
cdr3_aa: CASSQAGQGANTEAFF

clone_size: -
v_call: TRBV11-2
j_call: TRBJ2-7
d_call: TRBD1
cdr3_nt: TGTGCCAGCAGCTTTAACAGGGGTTACGAGCAGTACTTC
cdr3_aa: CASSFNRGYEQYF

clone_size: -
v_call: TRBV5-1
j_call: TRBJ2-1
d_call: TRBD1
cdr3_nt: TGCGCCAGCAGCTCCCGGGACAGGGTCTCCTACAATGAGCAGTTCTTC
cdr3_aa: CASSSRDRVSYNEQFF

clone_size: -
v_call: TRBV10-3
j_call: TRBJ2-1
d_call: TRBD1
cdr3_nt: TGTGCCATCAGGAACAGGGGGACCTACAATGAGCAGTTCTTC
cdr3_aa: CAIRNRGTYNEQFF

clone_size: few
v_call: TRBV25-1
j_call: TRBJ2-1
d_call: TRBD2
cdr3_nt: TGTGCCAGCAGTGAAAGACTAGCGGGAGCTTCCTCCTACAATGAGCAGTTCTTC
cdr3_aa: CASSERLAGASSYNEQFF

clone_size: -
v_call: TRBV6-5
j_call: TRBJ1-6
d_call: -
cdr3_nt: TGTGCCAGCAGTTACAGGGGCCCTAATTCACCCCTCCACTTT
cdr3_aa: CASSYRGPNSPLHF

clone_size: once
v_call: TRBV12-3/TRBV12-4
j_call: TRBJ2-1
d_call: TRBD1
cdr3_nt: TGTGCCAGCAAAAACAGGGGGGAGCAGTTCTTC
cdr3_aa: CASKNRGEQFF